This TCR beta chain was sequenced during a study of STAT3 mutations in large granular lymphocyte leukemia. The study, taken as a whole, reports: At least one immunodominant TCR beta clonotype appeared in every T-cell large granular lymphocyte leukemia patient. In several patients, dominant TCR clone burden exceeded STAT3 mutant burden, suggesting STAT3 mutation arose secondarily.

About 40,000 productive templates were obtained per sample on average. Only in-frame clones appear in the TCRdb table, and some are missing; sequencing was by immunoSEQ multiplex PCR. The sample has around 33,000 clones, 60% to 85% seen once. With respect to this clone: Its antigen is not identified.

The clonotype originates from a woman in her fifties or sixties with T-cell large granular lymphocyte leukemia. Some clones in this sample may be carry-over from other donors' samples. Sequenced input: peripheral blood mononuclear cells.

CDR3 nucleotides: TGCGCCAGCAGCCCCCACAGACAGGGATCCTACGAGCAGTACTTC. Its protein is CASSPHRQGSYEQYF. The chain carries TRBV5-1 and TRBJ2-7, with 7 positions matching TRBD1. Germline CDR1 SGHRS, CDR2 YFSETQ. The junction had 8 bases not matched to a gene; V was cut back by 4 bases and J by 1 base. The CDR3 runs to 15 residues. The entire variable domain, with the rest obtained from reference TRBV5-1 and TRBJ2-7, is as follows: KAGVTQTPRYLIKTRGQQVTLSCSPISGHRSVSWYQQTPGQGLQFLFEYFSETQRNKGNFPGRFSGRQFSNSRSEMNVSTLELGDSALYLCASSPHRQGSYEQYFGPGTRLTVT.